This T cell receptor beta chain was identified in a study of blood T cell repertoires in COVID-19. On this clone: At one of its ends the junction is not consistent with the germline gene, which may arise from a read error.

CDR1 and CDR2 from the germline V gene are SSHAT and FNYEAQ (reference sequence). CDR3 size: 17 residues. The table came from immunoSEQ multiplex PCR; TCRdb's copy has only in-frame clones and leaves some out. Of 200,000 or so clones listed, about 80% are singletons. The gene calls are TRBV7-7 and TRBJ2-3; 11 bases are shared with TRBD2. The sample taken for sequencing was peripheral blood. This TCR came from a woman aged 25 to 39 who had recovered from COVID-19. CDR3 sequence reads: CASSLGQGLAAPDTQYF. The CDR3 bases are TGTGCTAGCAGCTTAGGGCAGGGACTAGCGGCCCCCGATACGCAGTATTTT.